The 25 T cell receptor beta chains reported below all come from one sample, sequenced in a study of coeliac disease. Profiled with immunoSEQ multiplex PCR; TCRdb holds only in-frame clones, not every one. The sample has under 5,000 clones, 65% to 80% seen once. The sample was lamina propria lymphocytes from the gut. The receptors here all came from a young woman with active celiac disease.

The table lists this clone with a count of one. The chain has TRBV6-6 and TRBJ2-1; perhaps TRBD2 as D (5 bases). This CDR3 has 15 amino acids. V lost 2 bases and J 5 bases, leaving 13 bases between the germline ends. The germline CDR1 and CDR2 sequences are MNHNY and SVGAGI (reference sequence). Written as DNA, the CDR3 is TGTGCCAGCAGTTACGTCACTAGTACCCACAATGAGCAGTTCTTC. It yields the protein CASSYVTSTHNEQFF.

The rearrangement links TRBV7-6 to TRBJ2-1; D uncertain. The germline CDR1 and CDR2 sequences are SGHVS and FNYEAQ. The length of the CDR3 is 15 residues. Trimming removed 4 bases from V and 5 bases from J, with 15 bases in between. The CDR3 sequence is CASSSPLDSHNEQFF. The DNA for the CDR3 is TGTGCCAGCAGCTCCCCCCTAGATTCCCACAATGAGCAGTTCTTC.

V usage is TRBV2 and J usage is TRBJ1-6; D is perhaps TRBD1 (6 bases). The germline V gene has CDR1 SNHLY and CDR2 FYNNEI. The CDR3 length is 16 residues. The ends were cut back, 9 bases at V and 0 bases at J, with 15 bases in the middle. CDR3 in DNA: TGTGCCAGAGGACAGTTAGAGAGCTCCTATAATTCACCCCTCCACTTT. Protein sequence: CARGQLESSYNSPLHF.

This chain links TRBV4-1 with TRBJ1-1; no clear D. The length of the CDR3 is 16 residues. Germline CDR1 is MGHRA and CDR2 is YSYEKL. Between the trimmed V and J ends, which lost 1 base and 1 base, there was a span of 13 bases. CDR3 nucleotides: TGCGCCAGCAGCCAAGTAGTCCAACTTCGGAACACTGAAGCTTTCTTT. Its protein product is CASSQVVQLRNTEAFF.

The chain couples TRBV4-2 to TRBJ2-5, with D perhaps matching TRBD1 (6 bases). Germline V lookup: CDR1 LGHNA, CDR2 YNFKEQ. The CDR3 extends over 15 amino acids. With 1 base removed from V and 3 bases from J, the gap between germline ends came to 12 bases. The CDR3 nucleotides are TGTGCCAGCAGCCAAGGACAACAGGGAAAAGAGACCCAGTACTTC. Amino acid sequence: CASSQGQQGKETQYF.

The chain recombines TRBV11-3 with TRBJ1-2, with a possible D match to TRBD1 (6 bases). V was trimmed by 1 base and J by 0 bases, leaving 9 bases between them. CDR3 length: 15 amino acids. CDR1 and CDR2 from the germline V gene are SGHNT and YENEEA. The CDR3 protein is CASSLAPGANYGYTF. The CDR3, as DNA: TGTGCCAGCAGCTTAGCCCCAGGGGCTAACTATGGCTACACCTTC. Using reference TRBV11-3 and TRBJ1-2 for the parts outside the CDR3, the full variable domain is EAGVVQSPRYKIIEKKQPVAFWCNPISGHNTLYWYLQNLGQGPELLIRYENEEAVDDSQLPKDRFSAERLKGVDSTLKIQPAELGDSAVYLCASSLAPGANYGYTFGSGTRLTVV.

By frequency in the sample, this clone is large. The chain uses TRBV5-4 and TRBJ2-7; 10 bases are a match to TRBD1. Germline loops: CDR1 SGHNT, CDR2 YYREEE (reference sequence). The ends lost 4 bases at V and 4 bases at J; junction bases unmatched: 2. This CDR3 is built from 13 residues. The CDR3 sequence is CASSQDRGYEQYF. CDR3 coding DNA: TGTGCCAGCAGCCAGGACAGGGGGTACGAGCAGTACTTC.

CDR3 in amino acids: CASSSDRDGGIQYF. Written as DNA, the CDR3 is TGTGCCAGCTCATCGGACAGGGATGGGGGCATTCAGTACTTC. The chain has TRBV18 and TRBJ2-4, with 8 bases lining up with TRBD1. CDR3 length: 14 residues. The trim removed 5 bases at V and 9 bases at J, leaving 9 bases unmatched. Germline CDR1 and CDR2: KGHSH and LQKENI. The full variable domain, its missing parts supplied by reference TRBV18 and TRBJ2-4, is NAGVMQNPRHLVRRRGQEARLRCSPMKGHSHVYWYRQLPEEGLKFMVYLQKENIIDESGMPKERFSAEFPKEGPSILRIQQVVRGDSAAYFCASSSDRDGGIQYFGAGTRLSVL.

The chain has TRBV9 and TRBJ2-3, with TRBD1 matching 9 bases. Germline CDR1 and CDR2: SGDLS and YYNGEE. With 4 bases clipped from V and 3 bases from J, the junction kept 9 bases outside the gene matches. The CDR3 sequence is 16 residues long. The CDR3 DNA reads as TGTGCCAGCAGCCACTCGAGACAGGGGGGGACAGATACGCAGTATTTT. It encodes CASSHSRQGGTDTQYF. Variable domain in full (rest from reference TRBV9 and TRBJ2-3): DSGVTQTPKHLITATGQRVTLRCSPRSGDLSVYWYQQSLDQGLQFLIQYYNGEERAKGNILERFSAQQFPDLHSELNLSSLELGDSALYFCASSHSRQGGTDTQYFGPGTRLTVL.

This clone was observed a handful of times. The chain couples TRBV7-2 to TRBJ2-3; D is ambiguous. Germline V gene lookup returns CDR1 SGHTA and CDR2 FQGNSA. The CDR3 covers 15 residues. Trimming pared 6 bases from V and 0 bases from J, leaving 13 bases between. CDR3 nucleotide sequence: TGTGCCAGCAGGTCAAAGTTAGATAGCACAGATACGCAGTATTTT. Translation: CASRSKLDSTDTQYF.

Remarks on this clone: This CDR3 is also generated by other DNA sequences in the sample. V and J are TRBV5-1 and TRBJ2-1; 9 positions match TRBD1. V trimming: 0 bases; J trimming: 4 bases; junction bases outside the gene matches: 2. Germline V lookup: CDR1 SGHRS, CDR2 YFSETQ. The CDR3 loop spans 15 amino acids. The CDR3 region is CASSLDGQGYNEQFF. The CDR3 DNA is TGCGCCAGCAGCTTGGATGGACAGGGGTACAATGAGCAGTTCTTC.

The V gene is TRBV29-1, the J gene TRBJ1-1; 11 positions match TRBD1. J was trimmed by 5 bases and V by 7 bases; bases with no gene match: 6. The CDR3 spans 13 residues. Germline V lookup: CDR1 SQVTM, CDR2 ANQGSEA. The CDR3: CSAGQGAGTEAFF. The CDR3 DNA follows: TGCAGCGCTGGACAGGGGGCGGGAACTGAAGCTTTCTTT.

V gene TRBV6-1 combines with J gene TRBJ2-3; a possible D gene is TRBD2 (7 bases). Germline CDR1 reads MNHNS; CDR2 reads SASEGT. The CDR3 has 15 amino acids. Trimming pared 2 bases from V and 3 bases from J, leaving 12 bases between. CDR3 coding DNA: TGTGCCAGCAGTGAATGGGGGGGGCAAACAGATACGCAGTATTTT. Translation gives CASSEWGGQTDTQYF.

This clone has only one observation. This chain joins TRBV5-1 and TRBJ2-1; D is perhaps TRBD1 (6 bases). CDR1 is SGHRS and CDR2 is YFSETQ in the germline V gene. The CDR3 covers 14 residues. V was trimmed by 4 bases and J by 3 bases, leaving 11 bases between them. CDR3 in DNA: TGCGCCAGCAGCCGGGCAGGGGTCTACAATGAGCAGTTCTTC. Translated: CASSRAGVYNEQFF.

V and J are TRBV29-1 and TRBJ2-1, with TRBD2 as a possible D gene (6 bases). Per the germline V gene, CDR1 is SQVTM and CDR2 is ANQGSEA. V was shortened by 5 bases and J by 0 bases, with 14 bases between the two germline ends. This CDR3 has 15 residues. The CDR3 loop reads CSVYFGGSSYNEQFF. The CDR3 DNA is TGCAGCGTTTACTTTGGGGGGAGCTCCTACAATGAGCAGTTCTTC.

V gene TRBV5-1 combines with J gene TRBJ2-1; 10 nucleotides align to TRBD2. The CDR3 has 14 amino acids. V lost 5 bases and J lost 5; bases outside the gene matches: 4. CDR1 and CDR2 from the germline V gene are SGHRS and YFSETQ. The CDR3 DNA sequence: TGCGCCAGCAGATTAGCGGGGGGTAACAATGAGCAGTTCTTC. The encoded protein is CASRLAGGNNEQFF.

The rearrangement links TRBV5-6 to TRBJ1-3; D is possibly TRBD1 (6 bases). Germline CDR1 SGHDT, CDR2 YYEEEE. Deletions cut 2 bases from V and 0 bases from J, with 9 bases between. The CDR3 extends over 15 amino acids. CDR3 bases: TGTGCCAGCAGCTTTACGACAGGCTCTGGAAACACCATATATTTT. It codes for CASSFTTGSGNTIYF.

The chain joins TRBV7-6 to TRBJ1-6; D remains unclear. This CDR3 is built from 16 residues. Germline values: CDR1 SGHVS, CDR2 FNYEAQ. The V end was cut by 5 bases, the J end by 0 bases, with 11 bases between. DNA for the CDR3: TGTGCCAGCAGCCTTTCTGGGAGCTCCTATAATTCACCCCTCCACTTT. Amino acids: CASSLSGSSYNSPLHF.

The chain has TRBV15 and TRBJ1-4; a weak D match, TRBD1 (5 bases). Trimming removed 3 bases from V and 6 bases from J, with 14 bases in between. Germline V gives CDR1 LNHNV, CDR2 YYDKDF (reference sequence). This CDR3 has 15 residues. Here the CDR3 reads CATSRDQGMDEKLFF. CDR3 nucleotides: TGTGCCACCAGCAGGGACCAGGGCATGGATGAAAAACTGTTTTTT.

This clone turned up a few times. The chain uses TRBV6-6 and TRBJ2-7; 8 positions agree with TRBD1. J lost 7 bases, V lost 6 bases, and 8 bases had no gene match. In germline, CDR1 is MNHNY, CDR2 SVGAGI (reference sequence). The length of the CDR3 is 13 residues. CDR3 region: CASSLQGVGEQYF. CDR3 DNA: TGTGCCAGCAGCCTACAGGGGGTGGGTGAGCAGTACTTC.

V is TRBV9 and J is TRBJ2-7; 11 bases match TRBD1. V lost 3 bases to trimming and J lost 4 bases; unmatched junction nucleotides: 3. CDR1 and CDR2 (germline): SGDLS, YYNGEE. The CDR3 has 14 amino acids. The CDR3 sequence: CASSAGTGGYEQYF. CDR3 sequence (DNA): TGTGCCAGCAGCGCGGGGACAGGGGGGTACGAGCAGTACTTC.

The gene calls are TRBV2 and TRBJ2-3; 9 positions agree with TRBD2. The CDR3 contains 14 residues. V shed 10 bases, J shed 3 bases, and the junction held 8 bases outside the gene matches. Germline V gene data show CDR1 as SNHLY and CDR2 as FYNNEI. The CDR3 is CATQLAGVTDTQYF. The CDR3 DNA reads TGTGCCACCCAATTAGCGGGAGTAACAGATACGCAGTATTTT.

The chain links TRBV2 to TRBJ1-4, with 8 positions matching TRBD1. Germline assignment: CDR1 SNHLY and CDR2 FYNNEI. The CDR3 extends over 15 amino acids. After removal of 6 bases from V and 8 bases from J, the junction contained 11 bases not matched to a gene. CDR3 DNA sequence: TGTGCCAGCAGCCGAGAGCAGGGGGCGGTAGAAAAACTGTTTTTT. As protein: CASSREQGAVEKLFF.

This chain joins TRBV5-1 and TRBJ1-6; possible D gene TRBD1, 6 bases. CDR1 is SGHRS and CDR2 is YFSETQ in the germline V gene. V was trimmed by 3 bases and J by 9 bases, leaving 13 bases between them. The CDR3 has 14 residues. This CDR3 reads CASSWGTPSSPLHF. For the CDR3, the DNA is TGCGCCAGCAGCTGGGGGACACCGAGTTCACCCCTCCACTTT.

This rearrangement joins TRBV7-6 to TRBJ2-3; D remains ambiguous. The CDR3 is 13 amino acids. V dropped 7 bases and J dropped 2 bases, with 10 bases sitting between them. Germline CDR1 SGHVS, CDR2 FNYEAQ. The CDR3 spells CASTSTLTDTQYF. In nucleotides, the CDR3 is TGTGCCAGCACTTCAACTCTCACAGATACGCAGTATTTT.